The source of this TCR beta chain is a study of blood T cells in healthy people across ages. The CDR3 spans 16 residues. V lost 5 bases and J lost 0; bases outside the gene matches: 10. Together with a sample-barcoded 5' primer, a J-beta primer mix was included in a second PCR lasting roughly 6 to 12 cycles. TCRdb re-called the 5' RACE reads through MiXCR, storing one row per CDR3 protein. The sample includes approximately 820,000 distinct CDR3 sequences, about 42% seen only once; the top ten take under 20%. The receptor comes from a man between 60 and 75 years old in good health. Sequencing input: blood. The chain has TRBV12-3 or TRBV12-4 and TRBJ2-7; 7 nucleotides align to TRBD1. The CDR3 spells CASSPSSGTVSYEQYF. The CDR3 DNA sequence: TGTGCCAGCAGTCCGAGTTCCGGGACAGTCTCCTACGAGCAGTACTTC.